The T cell receptor beta chain described here comes from a study of T-cell reconstitution after alpha-beta-depleted transplantation in children. The CDR3 has 15 residues. V lost 4 bases to trimming and J lost 2 bases, with 12 bases between them. Points from the study as a whole: Approximately two months post-transplant, alpha-beta T cells reportedly originated from several hundred expanded graft clones. It was surviving recipient T cells and thymic progenitors that gave some patients high TCRbeta diversity at day 60. Diversity and T-cell counts at one year after transplant derived mostly from new T cells.

This clonotype was counted a few times. Its antigen is not identified. The authors prepared the TCRbeta library with unique molecular identifiers. TCRdb called the PCR reads again in MiXCR, with one record for every CDR3 protein. The sample contains some 830,000 distinct CDR3 sequences, around 15% of which appear only once. The sequence came from a male patient aged 5 to 17 who had a stem cell transplant for acute lymphoblastic leukemia, so the T cells may come from the graft donor. The sample consisted of PBMCs, mostly from graft donor cells, taken 360 days after TCRalphabeta/CD19-depleted stem cell transplant. The gene calls are TRBV12-3 or TRBV12-4 and TRBJ1-3; TRBD1 is a possible D gene (6 bases). Here the CDR3 reads CASSYRALTGNTIYF. The DNA of the CDR3 is TGTGCCAGCAGTTACAGGGCCCTCACTGGAAACACCATATATTTT.